This T cell receptor beta chain was obtained from a study of response to subunit inactivated influenza vaccine. V shed 10 bases and J shed 6 bases, with 13 bases lying between them. The germline gives CDR1 ENHRY, CDR2 SYGVKD. The CDR3 contains 12 residues. TCRdb passed the RT-PCR reads through MiXCR, listing each CDR3 protein once. Of fewer than 600,000 distinct CDR3 sequences in the sample, roughly 7.6% were seen once. The receptor comes from a man aged 50-75 years who received an inactivated influenza vaccine. The sample was PBMCs from blood, taken roughly 24 months after vaccination. The chain links TRBV10-3 to TRBJ1-5; TRBD1 might be the D (5 bases). The DNA for the CDR3 is TGTGCCACAGGGCAGGGTCCTCAGCCCCAGCATTTT. Residues: CATGQGPQPQHF.